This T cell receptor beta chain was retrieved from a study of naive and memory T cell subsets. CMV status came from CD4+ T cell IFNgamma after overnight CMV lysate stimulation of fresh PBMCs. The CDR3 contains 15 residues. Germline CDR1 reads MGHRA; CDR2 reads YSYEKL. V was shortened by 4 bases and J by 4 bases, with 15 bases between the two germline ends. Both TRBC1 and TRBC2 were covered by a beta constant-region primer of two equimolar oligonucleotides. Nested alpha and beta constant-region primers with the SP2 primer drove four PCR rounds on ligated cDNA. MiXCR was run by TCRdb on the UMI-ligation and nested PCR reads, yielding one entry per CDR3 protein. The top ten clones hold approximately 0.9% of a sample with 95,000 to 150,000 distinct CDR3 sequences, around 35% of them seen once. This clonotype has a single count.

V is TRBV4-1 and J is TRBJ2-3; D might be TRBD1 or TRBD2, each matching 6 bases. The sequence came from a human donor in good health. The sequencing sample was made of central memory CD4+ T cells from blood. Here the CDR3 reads CASSRKQGGSDTQYF. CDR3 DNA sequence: TGCGCCAGCAGCCGGAAACAAGGGGGGTCAGATACGCAGTATTTT.